This T cell receptor (beta chain) is drawn from a study of OX40 agonist ivuxolimab in advanced cancers. Produced via immunoSEQ multiplex PCR; TCRdb's table is partial and in-frame only. The repertoire holds about 55,000 clones, with 88% as singletons. This TCR derives from an adult with an advanced solid tumor such as melanoma, head and neck, liver or kidney cancer. This sample comprised CD4+ or CD8+ T cells sorted from blood, obtained in a trial of the OX40 agonist ivuxolimab.

CDR3 in DNA: TGTGCCAGCAGCCAAGATAGCGGGAGGGCCTTCACAGATACGCAGTATTTT. Residues: CASSQDSGRAFTDTQYF. The chain combines TRBV14 with TRBJ2-3, with 11 bases matching TRBD2. V was pared by 0 bases and J by 2 bases, with 4 bases of the junction left unmatched. The CDR3 spans 17 residues. CDR1 and CDR2 (germline): SGHDN, FVKESK.